This T cell receptor beta chain was identified during a study of patients and donors after allogeneic stem cell transplantation. The V gene end was trimmed by 7 bases and the J gene end by 8 bases; junction bases not matched to a gene: 9. The CDR3 spans 13 residues. Per the germline V gene, CDR1 is LNHNV and CDR2 is YYDKDF (reference sequence). TCRdb reprocessed the RT-PCR reads with MiXCR, giving one entry per CDR3 protein. The table has more than 150,000 distinct CDR3 sequences, less than 45% seen once; the top ten hold approximately 30%. V usage is TRBV15 and J usage is TRBJ2-3; 7 bases agree with TRBD2. The TCR originated in a human donor who was either an allogeneic HSCT recipient or a stem cell or donor lymphocyte infusion donor (not recorded which). It is not recorded whose cells these are; they may come from a transplant donor. Material for sequencing was blood, either unsorted or a sorted T cell fraction (not recorded which). CDR3 DNA: TGTGCCACCACGAGCGGGGTTCAGGGTACGCAGTATTTT. Translated: CATTSGVQGTQYF.